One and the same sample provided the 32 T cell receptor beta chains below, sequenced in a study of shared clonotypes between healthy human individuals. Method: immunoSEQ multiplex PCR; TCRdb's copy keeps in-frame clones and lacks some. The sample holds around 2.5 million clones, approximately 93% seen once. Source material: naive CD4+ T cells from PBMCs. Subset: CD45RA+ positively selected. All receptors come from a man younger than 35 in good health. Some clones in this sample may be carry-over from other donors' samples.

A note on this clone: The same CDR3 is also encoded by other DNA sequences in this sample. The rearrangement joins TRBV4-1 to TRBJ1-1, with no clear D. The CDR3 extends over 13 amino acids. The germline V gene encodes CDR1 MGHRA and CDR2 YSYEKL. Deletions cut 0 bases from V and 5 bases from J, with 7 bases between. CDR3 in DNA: TGCGCCAGCAGCCAAGAGAGAGGGACTGAAGCTTTCTTT. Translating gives CASSQERGTEAFF.

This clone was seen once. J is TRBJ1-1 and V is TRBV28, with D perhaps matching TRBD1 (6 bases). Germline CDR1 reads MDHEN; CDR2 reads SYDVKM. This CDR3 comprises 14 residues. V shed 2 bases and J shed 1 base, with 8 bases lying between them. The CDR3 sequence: CASSLMTGNTEAFF. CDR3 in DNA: TGTGCCAGCAGTTTAATGACAGGGAACACTGAAGCTTTCTTT.

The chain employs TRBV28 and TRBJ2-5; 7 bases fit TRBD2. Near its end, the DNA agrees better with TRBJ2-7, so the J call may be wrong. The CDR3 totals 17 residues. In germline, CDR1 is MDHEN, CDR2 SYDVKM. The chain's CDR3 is CASSQGGAGRPGYEQYF. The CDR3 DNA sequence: TGTGCCAGCAGTCAAGGAGGAGCGGGAAGGCCTGGCTACGAGCAGTACTTC.

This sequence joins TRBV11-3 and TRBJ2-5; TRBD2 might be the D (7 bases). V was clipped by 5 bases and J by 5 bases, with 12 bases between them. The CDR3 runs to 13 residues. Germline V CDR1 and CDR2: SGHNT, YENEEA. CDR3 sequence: CASSPKGGETQYF. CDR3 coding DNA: TGTGCCAGCAGCCCCAAGGGGGGGGAGACCCAGTACTTC.

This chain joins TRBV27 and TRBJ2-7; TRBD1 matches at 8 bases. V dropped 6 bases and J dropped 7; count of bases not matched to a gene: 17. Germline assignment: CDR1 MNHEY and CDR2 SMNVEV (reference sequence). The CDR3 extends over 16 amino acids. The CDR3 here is CASSPEVRTGSQEQYF. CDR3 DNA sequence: TGTGCCAGCAGCCCGGAGGTGAGGACAGGGTCCCAGGAGCAGTACTTC.

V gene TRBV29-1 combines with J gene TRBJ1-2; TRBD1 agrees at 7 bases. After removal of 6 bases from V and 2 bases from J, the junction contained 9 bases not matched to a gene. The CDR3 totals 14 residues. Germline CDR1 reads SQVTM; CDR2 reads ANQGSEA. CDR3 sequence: CSVPPTGTNYGYTF. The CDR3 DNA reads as TGCAGCGTACCACCGACAGGGACAAACTATGGCTACACCTTC.

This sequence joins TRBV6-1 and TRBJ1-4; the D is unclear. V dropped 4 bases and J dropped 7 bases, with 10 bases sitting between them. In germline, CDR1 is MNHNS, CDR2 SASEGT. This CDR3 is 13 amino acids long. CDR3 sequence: CASSGGFGEKLFF. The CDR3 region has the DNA TGTGCCAGCAGTGGTGGCTTTGGTGAAAAACTGTTTTTT.

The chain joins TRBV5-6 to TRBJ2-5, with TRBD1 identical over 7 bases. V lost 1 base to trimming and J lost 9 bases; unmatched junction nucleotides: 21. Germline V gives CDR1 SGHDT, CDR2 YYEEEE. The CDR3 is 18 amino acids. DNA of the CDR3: TGTGCCAGCAGCTTGTTTGGCCTTTGGACAGGCCTGAAGAAGGCCCAGTACTTC. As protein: CASSLFGLWTGLKKAQYF.

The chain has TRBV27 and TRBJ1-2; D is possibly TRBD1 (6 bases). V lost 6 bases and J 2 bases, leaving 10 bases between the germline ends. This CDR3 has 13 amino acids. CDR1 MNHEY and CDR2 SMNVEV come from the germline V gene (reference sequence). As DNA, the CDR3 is TGTGCCAGCAGGGTAGGACAGAACTATGGCTACACCTTC. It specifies CASRVGQNYGYTF.

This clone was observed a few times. The CDR3 loop reads CASSHLPKDQPQHF. In DNA form, the CDR3 reads TGCGCCAGCAGCCATCTACCCAAGGATCAGCCCCAGCATTTT. This chain links TRBV4-1 with TRBJ1-5; D remains unclear. This CDR3 contains 14 residues. The germline V gene encodes CDR1 MGHRA and CDR2 YSYEKL. With 3 bases removed from V and 5 bases from J, the gap between germline ends came to 11 bases.

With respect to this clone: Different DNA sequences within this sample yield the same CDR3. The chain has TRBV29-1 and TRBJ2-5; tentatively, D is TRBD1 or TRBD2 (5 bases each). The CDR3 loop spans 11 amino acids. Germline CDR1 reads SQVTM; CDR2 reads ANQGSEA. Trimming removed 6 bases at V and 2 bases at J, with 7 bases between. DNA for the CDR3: TGCAGCGTGGGACCTCAAGAGACCCAGTACTTC. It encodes CSVGPQETQYF.

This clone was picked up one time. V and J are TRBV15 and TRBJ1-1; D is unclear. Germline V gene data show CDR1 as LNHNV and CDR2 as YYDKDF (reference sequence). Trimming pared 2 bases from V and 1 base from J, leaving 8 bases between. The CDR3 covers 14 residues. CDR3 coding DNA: TGTGCCACCAGCAGAACTAGACAGAACACTGAAGCTTTCTTT. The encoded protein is CATSRTRQNTEAFF.

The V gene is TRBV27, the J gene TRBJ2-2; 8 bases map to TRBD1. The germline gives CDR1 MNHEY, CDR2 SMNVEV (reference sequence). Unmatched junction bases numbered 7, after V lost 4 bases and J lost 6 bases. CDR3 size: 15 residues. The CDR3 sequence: CASSSPVRGPGELFF. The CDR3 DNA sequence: TGTGCCAGCAGTTCCCCTGTCAGGGGGCCCGGGGAGCTGTTTTTT.

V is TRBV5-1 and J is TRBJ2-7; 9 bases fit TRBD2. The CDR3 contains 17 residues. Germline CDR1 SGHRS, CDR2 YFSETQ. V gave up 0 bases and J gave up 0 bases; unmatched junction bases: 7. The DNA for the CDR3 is TGCGCCAGCAGCTTGGGTCTAGCGGGAACCTTCTCCTACGAGCAGTACTTC. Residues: CASSLGLAGTFSYEQYF. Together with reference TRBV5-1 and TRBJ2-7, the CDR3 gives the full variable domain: KAGVTQTPRYLIKTRGQQVTLSCSPISGHRSVSWYQQTPGQGLQFLFEYFSETQRNKGNFPGRFSGRQFSNSRSEMNVSTLELGDSALYLCASSLGLAGTFSYEQYFGPGTRLTVT.

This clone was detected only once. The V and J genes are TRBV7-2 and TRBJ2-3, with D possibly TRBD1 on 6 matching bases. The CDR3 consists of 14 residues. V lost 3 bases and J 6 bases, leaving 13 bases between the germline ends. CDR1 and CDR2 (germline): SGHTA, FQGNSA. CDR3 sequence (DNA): TGTGCCAGCAGCTTCCTGCGCCAGGGGGATACGCAGTATTTT. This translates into CASSFLRQGDTQYF. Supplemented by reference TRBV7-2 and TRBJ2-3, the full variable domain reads GAGVSQSPSNKVTEKGKDVELRCDPISGHTALYWYRQSLGQGLEFLIYFQGNSAPDKSGLPSDRFSAERTGGSVSTLTIQRTQQEDSAVYLCASSFLRQGDTQYFGPGTRLTVL.

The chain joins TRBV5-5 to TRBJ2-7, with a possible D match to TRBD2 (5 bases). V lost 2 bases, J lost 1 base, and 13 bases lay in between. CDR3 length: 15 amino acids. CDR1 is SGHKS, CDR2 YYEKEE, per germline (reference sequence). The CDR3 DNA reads TGTGCCAGCAGCTTAGAAGCGGTCCTTTCCTACGAGCAGTACTTC. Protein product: CASSLEAVLSYEQYF.

CDR3 nucleotides: TGTGCCAGCAGCCTCGGGGGTCTAGCGGGAGGGGTTGCAGATACGCAGTATTTT. This sequence encodes CASSLGGLAGGVADTQYF. The rearrangement links TRBV9 to TRBJ2-3, with 12 positions matching TRBD2. The CDR3 extends over 18 amino acids. Germline V gene data show CDR1 as SGDLS and CDR2 as YYNGEE. The J segment lost 4 bases and the V segment lost 4 bases, leaving 13 bases of the junction unmatched.

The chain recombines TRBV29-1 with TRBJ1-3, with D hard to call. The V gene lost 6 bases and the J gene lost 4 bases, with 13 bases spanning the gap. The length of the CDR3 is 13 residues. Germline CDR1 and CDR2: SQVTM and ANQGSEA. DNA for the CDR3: TGCAGCGTCATGGGGTTTGTCGGAAACACCATATATTTT. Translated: CSVMGFVGNTIYF.

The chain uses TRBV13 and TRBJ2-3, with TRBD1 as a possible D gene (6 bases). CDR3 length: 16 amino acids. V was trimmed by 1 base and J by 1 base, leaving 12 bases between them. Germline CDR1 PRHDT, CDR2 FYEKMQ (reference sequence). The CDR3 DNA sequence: TGTGCCAGCAGCTTAGTTCCGGGACACCGCACAGATACGCAGTATTTT. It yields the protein CASSLVPGHRTDTQYF.

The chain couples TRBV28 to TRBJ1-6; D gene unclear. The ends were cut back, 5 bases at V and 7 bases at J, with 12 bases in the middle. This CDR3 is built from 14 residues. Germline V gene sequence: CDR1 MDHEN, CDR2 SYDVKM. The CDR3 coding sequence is TGTGCCAGCAGTAACGACGCCTCCAATTCACCCCTCCACTTT. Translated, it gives CASSNDASNSPLHF. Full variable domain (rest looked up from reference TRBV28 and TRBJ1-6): DVKVTQSSRYLVKRTGEKVFLECVQDMDHENMFWYRQDPGLGLRLIYFSYDVKMKEKGDIPEGYSVSREKKERFSLILESASTNQTSMYLCASSNDASNSPLHFGNGTRLTVT.

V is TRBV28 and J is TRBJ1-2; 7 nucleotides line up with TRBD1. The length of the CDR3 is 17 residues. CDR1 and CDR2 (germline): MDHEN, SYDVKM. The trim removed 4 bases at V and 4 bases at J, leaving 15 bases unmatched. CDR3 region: CASSSHYRGPGGYGYTF. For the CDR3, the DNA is TGTGCCAGCAGTTCTCATTACAGGGGTCCTGGGGGCTATGGCTACACCTTC.

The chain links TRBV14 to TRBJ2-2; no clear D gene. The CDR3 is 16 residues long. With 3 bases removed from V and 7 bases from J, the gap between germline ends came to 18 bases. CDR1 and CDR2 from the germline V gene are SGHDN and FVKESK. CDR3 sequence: CASSHRPSFWSGELFF. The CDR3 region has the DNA TGTGCCAGCAGCCACAGACCGTCCTTTTGGAGCGGGGAGCTGTTTTTT.

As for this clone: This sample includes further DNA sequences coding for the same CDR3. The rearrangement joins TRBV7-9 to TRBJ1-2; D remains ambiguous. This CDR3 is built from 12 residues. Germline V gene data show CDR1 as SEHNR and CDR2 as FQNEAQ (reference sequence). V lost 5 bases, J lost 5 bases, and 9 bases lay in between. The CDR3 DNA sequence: TGTGCCAGCAGCCTAGGATTATATGGCTACACCTTC. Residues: CASSLGLYGYTF.

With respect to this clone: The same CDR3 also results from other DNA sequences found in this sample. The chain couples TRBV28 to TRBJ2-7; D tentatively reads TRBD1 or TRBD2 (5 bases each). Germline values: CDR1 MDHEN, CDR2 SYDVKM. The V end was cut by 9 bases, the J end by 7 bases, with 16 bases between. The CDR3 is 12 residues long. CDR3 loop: CASSTGTGEQYF. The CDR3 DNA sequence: TGTGCCAGTAGCACCGGGACGGGGGAGCAGTACTTC.

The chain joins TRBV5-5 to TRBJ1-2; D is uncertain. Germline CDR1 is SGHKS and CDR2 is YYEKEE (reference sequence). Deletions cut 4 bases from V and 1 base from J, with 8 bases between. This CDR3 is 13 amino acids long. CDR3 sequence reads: CASSPGDNYGYTF. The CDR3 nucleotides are TGTGCCAGCAGCCCCGGGGATAACTATGGCTACACCTTC.

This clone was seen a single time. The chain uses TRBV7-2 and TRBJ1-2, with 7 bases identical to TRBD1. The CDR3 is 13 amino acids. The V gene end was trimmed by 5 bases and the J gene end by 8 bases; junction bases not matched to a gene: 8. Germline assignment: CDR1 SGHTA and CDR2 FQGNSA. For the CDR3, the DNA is TGTGCCAGCAGCCCCGGGACAGAAAGGGGCTACACCTTC. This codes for CASSPGTERGYTF.

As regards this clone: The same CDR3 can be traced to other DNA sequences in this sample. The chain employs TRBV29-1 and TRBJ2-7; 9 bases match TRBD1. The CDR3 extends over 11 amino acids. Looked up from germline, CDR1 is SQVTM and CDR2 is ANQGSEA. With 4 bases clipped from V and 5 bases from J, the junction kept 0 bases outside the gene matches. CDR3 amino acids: CSVGTGDEQYF. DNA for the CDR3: TGCAGCGTTGGGACAGGGGACGAGCAGTACTTC.

The CDR3 DNA reads TGTGCCAGTAAGAGCATCGGGCAGGGGGCTGCAGATACGCAGTATTTT. Its protein product is CASKSIGQGAADTQYF. This rearrangement joins TRBV19 to TRBJ2-3; 8 nucleotides line up with TRBD1. Unmatched junction bases numbered 13, after V lost 7 bases and J lost 4 bases. From germline, CDR1 is LNHDA and CDR2 SQIVND (reference sequence). The CDR3 covers 16 residues.

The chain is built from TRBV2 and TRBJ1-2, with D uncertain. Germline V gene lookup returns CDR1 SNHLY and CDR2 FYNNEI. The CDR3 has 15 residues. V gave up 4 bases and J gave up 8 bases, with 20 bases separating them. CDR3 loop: CASSGEGLFLRGYTF. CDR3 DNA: TGTGCCAGCAGTGGGGAAGGACTTTTTCTCAGGGGCTACACCTTC.

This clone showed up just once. The CDR3 region has the DNA TGTGCCACCAAGTTTGGGTTCTCTGGAAACACCATATATTTT. Amino acid sequence: CATKFGFSGNTIYF. The genes are TRBV28 and TRBJ1-3; no clear D gene. Per germline, CDR1 MDHEN and CDR2 SYDVKM. CDR3 length: 14 residues. V was trimmed by 10 bases and J by 0 bases, leaving 13 bases between them.

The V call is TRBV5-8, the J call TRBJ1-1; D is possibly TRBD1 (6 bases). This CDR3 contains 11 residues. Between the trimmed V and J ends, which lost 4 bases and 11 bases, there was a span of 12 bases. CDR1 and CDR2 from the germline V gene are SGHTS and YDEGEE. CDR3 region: CASSKEGGAFF. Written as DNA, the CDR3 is TGTGCCAGCAGCAAGGAGGGGGGCGCTTTCTTT.

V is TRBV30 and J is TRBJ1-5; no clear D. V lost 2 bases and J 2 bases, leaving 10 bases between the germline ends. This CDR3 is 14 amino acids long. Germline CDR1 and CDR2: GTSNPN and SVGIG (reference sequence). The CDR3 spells CAWSLDAGNQPQHF. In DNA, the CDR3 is TGTGCCTGGAGTCTCGATGCGGGCAATCAGCCCCAGCATTTT.